This TCR beta chain appears in the sequencing data of a study of cytomegalovirus exposure and HLA in healthy donors. V lost 8 bases to trimming and J lost 1 base; unmatched junction nucleotides: 4. This CDR3 comprises 13 residues. The germline V gene encodes CDR1 KGHSH and CDR2 LQKENI. It was with 60 Vbeta and 13 Jbeta primers that the PCR ran. As processed by the authors: Some 11 million of the roughly 77 million unique TCR beta chains counted in a later analysis were shared. Profiling relied on immunoSEQ multiplex PCR, and the TCRdb table lists in-frame clones only, not all of them. V, J and clone size reflect that table, while D and trimming were determined from the DNA. Of approximately 130,000 clones in the sample, 75% to 90% were seen once.

This TCR was recovered from a woman in her 30s in good health and CMV-seropositive. Sequencing input: PBMCs. The chain couples TRBV18 to TRBJ1-1, with 7 bases that match TRBD1. The CDR3 region is CASLQGWNTEAFF. CDR3 nucleotide sequence: TGTGCCAGCCTACAGGGGTGGAACACTGAAGCTTTCTTT.